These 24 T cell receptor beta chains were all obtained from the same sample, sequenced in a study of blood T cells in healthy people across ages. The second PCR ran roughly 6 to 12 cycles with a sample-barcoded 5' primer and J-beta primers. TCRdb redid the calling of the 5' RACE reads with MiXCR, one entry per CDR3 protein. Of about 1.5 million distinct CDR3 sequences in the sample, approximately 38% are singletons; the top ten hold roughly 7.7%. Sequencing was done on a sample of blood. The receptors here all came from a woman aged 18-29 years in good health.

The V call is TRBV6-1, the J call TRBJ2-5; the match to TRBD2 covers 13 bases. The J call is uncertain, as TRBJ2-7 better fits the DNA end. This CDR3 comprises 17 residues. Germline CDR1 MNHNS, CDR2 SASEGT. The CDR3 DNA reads TGTGCCAGCAGCCTATACCGGACTAGCGGGAGCCCCTACGAGCAGTACTTC. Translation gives CASSLYRTSGSPYEQYF.

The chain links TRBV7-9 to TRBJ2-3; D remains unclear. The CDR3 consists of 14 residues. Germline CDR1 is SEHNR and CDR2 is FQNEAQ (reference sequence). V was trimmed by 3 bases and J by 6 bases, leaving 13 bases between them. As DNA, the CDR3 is TGTGCCAGCAGCTTTTCAGGACCCGAGGATACGCAGTATTTT. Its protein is CASSFSGPEDTQYF.

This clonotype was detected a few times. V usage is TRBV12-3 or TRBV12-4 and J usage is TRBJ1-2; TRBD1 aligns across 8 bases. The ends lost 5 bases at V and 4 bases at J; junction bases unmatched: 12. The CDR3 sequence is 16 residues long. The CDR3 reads CASSQTGTGGSYGYTF. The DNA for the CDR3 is TGTGCCAGCAGTCAAACCGGGACAGGAGGTAGCTATGGCTACACCTTC.

CDR3: CSGRTAMNTEAFF. CDR3 nucleotides: TGCAGCGGGAGGACAGCGATGAACACTGAAGCTTTCTTT. The chain uses TRBV29-1 and TRBJ1-1, with D possibly being TRBD1 (6 bases). Germline V gives CDR1 SQVTM, CDR2 ANQGSEA. V was trimmed by 7 bases and J by 0 bases, leaving 12 bases between them. CDR3 size: 13 residues.

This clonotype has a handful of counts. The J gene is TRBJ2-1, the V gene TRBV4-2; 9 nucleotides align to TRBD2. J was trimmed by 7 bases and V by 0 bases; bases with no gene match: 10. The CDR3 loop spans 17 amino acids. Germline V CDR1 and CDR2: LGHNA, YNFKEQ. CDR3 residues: CASSQDRGTSISNEQFF. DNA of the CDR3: TGTGCCAGCAGCCAAGATCGGGGGACTAGCATATCGAATGAGCAGTTCTTC.

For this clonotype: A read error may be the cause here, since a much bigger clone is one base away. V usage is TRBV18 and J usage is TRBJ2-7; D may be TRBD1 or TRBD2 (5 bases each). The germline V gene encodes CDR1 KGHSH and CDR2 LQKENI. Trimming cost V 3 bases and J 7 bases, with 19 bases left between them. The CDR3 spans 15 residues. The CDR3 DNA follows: TGTGCCAGCTCACCCAAGGGGACCCTTGGGAATGAGCAGTACTTC. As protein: CASSPKGTLGNEQYF.

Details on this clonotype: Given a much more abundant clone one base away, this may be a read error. The CDR3 reads CAGRDLDRSTEAFF. CDR3 DNA: TGCGCCGGCAGAGATCTGGACAGGAGCACTGAAGCTTTCTTT. This chain links TRBV5-1 with TRBJ1-1, with 7 bases aligning to TRBD1. Germline lookup yields CDR1 SGHRS and CDR2 YFSETQ. The CDR3 is made up of 14 amino acids.

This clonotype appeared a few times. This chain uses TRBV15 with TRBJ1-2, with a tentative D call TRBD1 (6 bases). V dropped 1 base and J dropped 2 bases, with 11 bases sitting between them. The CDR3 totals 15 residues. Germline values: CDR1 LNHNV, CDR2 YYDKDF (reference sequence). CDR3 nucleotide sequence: TGTGCCACCAGCAGAGCGGGGGGGGCGAACTATGGCTACACCTTC. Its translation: CATSRAGGANYGYTF.

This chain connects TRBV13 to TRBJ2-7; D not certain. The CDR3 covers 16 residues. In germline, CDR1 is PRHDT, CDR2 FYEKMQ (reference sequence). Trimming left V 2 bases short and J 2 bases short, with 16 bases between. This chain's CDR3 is CASSLSDTRPPYEQYF. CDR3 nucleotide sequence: TGTGCCAGCAGCTTATCCGACACCCGACCTCCCTACGAGCAGTACTTC.

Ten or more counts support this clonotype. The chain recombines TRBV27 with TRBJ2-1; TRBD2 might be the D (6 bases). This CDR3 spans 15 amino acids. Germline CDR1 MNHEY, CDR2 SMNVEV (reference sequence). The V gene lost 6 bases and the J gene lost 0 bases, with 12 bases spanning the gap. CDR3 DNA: TGTGCCAGCAGGGAGCGGGCGAGCTCCTACAATGAGCAGTTCTTC. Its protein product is CASRERASSYNEQFF.

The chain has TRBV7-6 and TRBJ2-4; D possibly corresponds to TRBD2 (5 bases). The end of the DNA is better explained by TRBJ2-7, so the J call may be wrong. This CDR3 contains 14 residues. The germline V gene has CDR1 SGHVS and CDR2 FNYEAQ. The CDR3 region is CASSLALGLYEQYF. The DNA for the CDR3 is TGTGCCAGCAGCTTGGCACTAGGTTTGTACGAGCAGTACTTC.

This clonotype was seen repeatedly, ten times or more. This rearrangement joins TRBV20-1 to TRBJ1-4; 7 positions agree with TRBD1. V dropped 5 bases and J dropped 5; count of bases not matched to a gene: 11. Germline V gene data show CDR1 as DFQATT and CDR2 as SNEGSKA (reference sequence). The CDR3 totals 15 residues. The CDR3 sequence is CSAGRQTGLNEKLFF. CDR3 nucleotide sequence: TGCAGTGCTGGACGTCAGACAGGGTTGAATGAAAAACTGTTTTTT.

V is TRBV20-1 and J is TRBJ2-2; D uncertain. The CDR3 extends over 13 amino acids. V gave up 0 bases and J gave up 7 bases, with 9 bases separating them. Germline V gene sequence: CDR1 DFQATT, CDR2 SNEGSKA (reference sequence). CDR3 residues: CSARDYKHGELFF. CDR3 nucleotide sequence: TGCAGTGCTAGAGATTACAAGCACGGGGAGCTGTTTTTT.

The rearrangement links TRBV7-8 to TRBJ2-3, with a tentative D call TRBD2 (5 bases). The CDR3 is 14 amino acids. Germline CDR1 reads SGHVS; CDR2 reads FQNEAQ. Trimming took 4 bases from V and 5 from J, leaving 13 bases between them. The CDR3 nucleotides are TGTGCCAGCAGCTCGTCCCCCGGGGAAGATACGCAGTATTTT. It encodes CASSSSPGEDTQYF.

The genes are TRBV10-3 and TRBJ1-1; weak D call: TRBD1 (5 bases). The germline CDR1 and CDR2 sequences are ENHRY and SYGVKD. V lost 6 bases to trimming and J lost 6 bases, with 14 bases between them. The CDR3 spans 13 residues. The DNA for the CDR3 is TGTGCCATCAGCACTCCAGGGAGAGCTGAAGCTTTCTTT. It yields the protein CAISTPGRAEAFF.

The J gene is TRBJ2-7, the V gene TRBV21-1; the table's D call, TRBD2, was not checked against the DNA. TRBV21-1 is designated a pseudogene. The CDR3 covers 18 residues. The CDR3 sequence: CASSKVTVQGTSGYEQYF. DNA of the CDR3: TGTGCCAGCAGCAAAGTGACTGTACAGGGGACCAGCGGCTACGAGCAGTACTTC.

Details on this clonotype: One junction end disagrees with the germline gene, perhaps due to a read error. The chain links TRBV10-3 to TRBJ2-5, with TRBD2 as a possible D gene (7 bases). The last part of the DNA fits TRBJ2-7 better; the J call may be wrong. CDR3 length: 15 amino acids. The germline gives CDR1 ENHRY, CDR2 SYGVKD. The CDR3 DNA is TGTGCCACCAGTGAGTCCGGCGGGGGCCAATACGAGCAGTACTTC. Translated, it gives CATSESGGGQYEQYF.

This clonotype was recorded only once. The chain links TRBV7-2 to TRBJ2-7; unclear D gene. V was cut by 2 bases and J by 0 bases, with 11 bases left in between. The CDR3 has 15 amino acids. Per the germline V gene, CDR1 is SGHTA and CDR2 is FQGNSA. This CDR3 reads CASSLRALSSYEQYF. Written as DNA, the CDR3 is TGTGCCAGCAGCTTACGGGCCTTGAGCTCCTACGAGCAGTACTTC.

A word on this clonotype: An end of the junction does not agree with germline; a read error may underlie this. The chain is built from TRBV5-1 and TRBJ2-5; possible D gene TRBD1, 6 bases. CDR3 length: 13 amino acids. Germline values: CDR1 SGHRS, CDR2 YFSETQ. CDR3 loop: CDSSSDSQETQYF. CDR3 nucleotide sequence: TGCGACAGCAGCTCGGACAGCCAAGAGACCCAGTACTTC.

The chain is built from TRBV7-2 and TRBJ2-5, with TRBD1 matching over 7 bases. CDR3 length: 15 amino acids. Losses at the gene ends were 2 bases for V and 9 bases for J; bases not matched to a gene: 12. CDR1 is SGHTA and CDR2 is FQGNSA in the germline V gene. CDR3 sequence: CASSLTSRGRKAQYF. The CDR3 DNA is TGTGCCAGCAGCTTAACATCCAGGGGGAGAAAGGCCCAGTACTTC.

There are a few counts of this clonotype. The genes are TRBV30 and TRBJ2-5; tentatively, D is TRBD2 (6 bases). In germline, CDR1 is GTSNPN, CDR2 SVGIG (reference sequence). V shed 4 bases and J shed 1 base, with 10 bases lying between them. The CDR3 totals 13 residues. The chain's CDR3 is CAWTLAAQETQYF. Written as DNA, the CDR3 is TGTGCCTGGACGTTAGCGGCCCAAGAGACCCAGTACTTC.

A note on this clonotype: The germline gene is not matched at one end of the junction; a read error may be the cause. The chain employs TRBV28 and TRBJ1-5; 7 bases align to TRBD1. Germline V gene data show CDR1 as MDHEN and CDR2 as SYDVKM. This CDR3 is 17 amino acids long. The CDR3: CASGFQSGGWSNQPQHF. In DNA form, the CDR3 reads TGTGCCAGCGGTTTTCAGTCAGGGGGGTGGAGCAATCAGCCCCAGCATTTT.

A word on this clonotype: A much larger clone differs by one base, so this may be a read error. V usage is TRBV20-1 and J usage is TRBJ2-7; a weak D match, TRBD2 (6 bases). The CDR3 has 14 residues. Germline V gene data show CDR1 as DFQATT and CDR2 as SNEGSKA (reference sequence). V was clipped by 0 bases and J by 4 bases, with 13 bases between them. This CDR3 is CSARDAGRDYEQYF. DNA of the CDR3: TGCAGTGCTAGAGATGCGGGACGAGATTACGAGCAGTACTTC.

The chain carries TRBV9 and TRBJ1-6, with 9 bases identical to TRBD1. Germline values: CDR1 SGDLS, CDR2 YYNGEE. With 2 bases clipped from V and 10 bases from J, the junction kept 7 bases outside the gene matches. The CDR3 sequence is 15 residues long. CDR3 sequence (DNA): TGTGCCAGCAGCGTCTCCGGGACAGGGCCCTCACCCCTCCACTTT. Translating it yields CASSVSGTGPSPLHF. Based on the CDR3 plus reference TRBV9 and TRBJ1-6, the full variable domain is DSGVTQTPKHLITATGQRVTLRCSPRSGDLSVYWYQQSLDQGLQFLIQYYNGEERAKGNILERFSAQQFPDLHSELNLSSLELGDSALYFCASSVSGTGPSPLHFGNGTRLTVT.